This TCR beta chain stems from a study of lymphopenia after photon versus proton radiotherapy. Study findings and constraints: A bigger post-nadir fall in TCR diversity correlated inversely with survival time in deceased patients.

For this clone: As yet, its antigen is unknown.

Profiling relied on immunoSEQ multiplex PCR, and the TCRdb table lists in-frame clones only, not all of them. Of around 70,000 clones listed, approximately 90% were seen once; the top ten hold roughly 3%. V was clipped by 1 base and J by 3 bases, with 10 bases between them. This CDR3 contains 14 residues. CDR1 SGHRS and CDR2 YFSETQ come from the germline V gene. V is TRBV5-1 and J is TRBJ1-1; D is undetermined. Specimen: peripheral blood, collected from a patient treated with photon-based radiotherapy. The sequence derives from a woman aged 70-85 years with pancreatic cancer. For the CDR3, the DNA is TGCGCCAGCAGCTTGTGGTCGCGGGACACTGAAGCTTTCTTT. It specifies CASSLWSRDTEAFF. Variable domain in full (rest from reference TRBV5-1 and TRBJ1-1): KAGVTQTPRYLIKTRGQQVTLSCSPISGHRSVSWYQQTPGQGLQFLFEYFSETQRNKGNFPGRFSGRQFSNSRSEMNVSTLELGDSALYLCASSLWSRDTEAFFGQGTRLTVV.